These T cell receptor beta chains were read from a single sample in a study of T cell responses to AZD1222 COVID-19 vaccine. Produced via immunoSEQ multiplex PCR; TCRdb's table is partial and in-frame only. The data contain just over 150,000 clones, 90% to 95% of them singletons. Sequenced here: peripheral blood, sampled 28 days after the second AZD1222 dose. The receptors originated from an adult who received the AZD1222 COVID-19 vaccine. Both conserved end residues are part of each CDR3. Fields, in order: clone size, J gene, D gene, V gene, CDR3 DNA, CDR3 protein. The D gene is left open where the match is weak. Size is omitted from some rows. Given values are once, few, many or a class for expanded clones.

clone size: .
J gene: TRBJ1-5
D gene: .
V gene: TRBV2
CDR3 DNA: TGTGCCAGCAGAGAGGTGGGTAGCAATCAGCCCCAGCATTTT
CDR3 protein: CASREVGSNQPQHF

clone size: .
J gene: TRBJ2-7
D gene: TRBD2
V gene: TRBV7-8
CDR3 DNA: TGTGCCAGCAGCTTAGACTCGGGGGGGAGCTCCTACGAGCAGTACTTC
CDR3 protein: CASSLDSGGSSYEQYF

clone size: .
J gene: TRBJ2-3
D gene: TRBD2
V gene: TRBV10-1
CDR3 DNA: TGCGCCAGCAGTGGGTCTTTAGCGGGAGTGGATACGCAGTATTTT
CDR3 protein: CASSGSLAGVDTQYF

clone size: .
J gene: TRBJ1-2
D gene: .
V gene: TRBV7-9
CDR3 DNA: TGTGCCAGCAGCTTAGACCGGGGGGACCCTAACTATGGCTACACCTTC
CDR3 protein: CASSLDRGDPNYGYTF

clone size: .
J gene: TRBJ2-7
D gene: TRBD2
V gene: TRBV25-1
CDR3 DNA: TGTGCCAGCAACAGCGGGAGGTTTTACGAGCAGTACTTC
CDR3 protein: CASNSGRFYEQYF

clone size: few
J gene: TRBJ2-2
D gene: .
V gene: TRBV5-1
CDR3 DNA: TGCGCCAGCAGCTCCGCGTGGACAGCCTTCGGGGAGCTGTTTTTT
CDR3 protein: CASSSAWTAFGELFF

clone size: many
J gene: TRBJ1-5
D gene: .
V gene: TRBV7-9
CDR3 DNA: TGTGCCAGCAGCTTCGATTACAATCAGCCCCAGCATTTT
CDR3 protein: CASSFDYNQPQHF

clone size: .
J gene: TRBJ2-7
D gene: .
V gene: TRBV15
CDR3 DNA: TGTGCCACCAGCCCCGGGTCCTCCTACGAGCAGTACTTC
CDR3 protein: CATSPGSSYEQYF

clone size: .
J gene: TRBJ2-1
D gene: .
V gene: TRBV24-1
CDR3 DNA: TGTGCCACCAGTGAGAATTACAGGGTAGAGCAGTTCTTC
CDR3 protein: CATSENYRVEQFF

clone size: .
J gene: TRBJ2-2
D gene: TRBD1
V gene: TRBV25-1
CDR3 DNA: TGTGCCAGCAGTGGCCGGGACAGGTGGGACCCGAACACCGGGGAGCTGTTTTTT
CDR3 protein: CASSGRDRWDPNTGELFF

clone size: once
J gene: TRBJ2-2
D gene: TRBD1
V gene: TRBV2
CDR3 DNA: TGTGCCAGCCGAGACAGGGGTGGGACCGGGGAGCTGTTTTTT
CDR3 protein: CASRDRGGTGELFF

clone size: .
J gene: TRBJ2-2
D gene: .
V gene: TRBV27
CDR3 DNA: TGTGCCAGCAGTTTTCGACGAGGGGGGACCGGGGAGCTGTTTTTT
CDR3 protein: CASSFRRGGTGELFF

clone size: .
J gene: TRBJ1-5
D gene: .
V gene: TRBV6-1
CDR3 DNA: TGTGCCAGCAGTGAAGAGGGGGGGCAGCCCCAGCATTTT
CDR3 protein: CASSEEGGQPQHF

clone size: .
J gene: TRBJ1-4
D gene: .
V gene: TRBV10-3
CDR3 DNA: TGTGCCATCAGTGAGTCGAGGGAAAAACTGTTTTTT
CDR3 protein: CAISESREKLFF

clone size: .
J gene: TRBJ2-7
D gene: .
V gene: TRBV7-3
CDR3 DNA: TGTGCCAGCAGCTTAGACGGATTAAGCTCCTACGAGCAGTACTTC
CDR3 protein: CASSLDGLSSYEQYF

clone size: once
J gene: TRBJ2-4
D gene: .
V gene: TRBV3-1/TRBV3-2
CDR3 DNA: TGTGCCAGCAGCACTCGACAGACAACAAACATTCAGTACTTC
CDR3 protein: CASSTRQTTNIQYF

clone size: .
J gene: TRBJ2-1
D gene: .
V gene: TRBV27
CDR3 DNA: TGTGCCAGCAGTTTATTCCGGAGGGCCGGGGGTAATGAGCAGTTCTTC
CDR3 protein: CASSLFRRAGGNEQFF

clone size: .
J gene: TRBJ2-3
D gene: TRBD1
V gene: TRBV5-4
CDR3 DNA: TGTGCCAGCACCTCGACAGGGGGCGTGGATACGCAGTATTTT
CDR3 protein: CASTSTGGVDTQYF

clone size: .
J gene: TRBJ1-1
D gene: TRBD1
V gene: TRBV30
CDR3 DNA: TGTGCCTGGAGTGTGACAGGGGCGACTGAAGCTTTCTTT
CDR3 protein: CAWSVTGATEAFF

clone size: .
J gene: TRBJ2-5
D gene: .
V gene: TRBV23-1
CDR3 DNA: TGCGCCAGCACAGCACAAGAGACCCAGTACTTC
CDR3 protein: CASTAQETQYF